Following are 17 T cell receptor beta chains from one sample sequenced in a study of blood T cell repertoires in COVID-19. The protocol was immunoSEQ multiplex PCR, while the TCRdb copy is restricted to in-frame clones and leaves out a portion. The sample consists of some 200,000 clones, approximately 80% of them appearing once. Source material: PBMCs or T cells enriched from blood (not recorded which). These receptors originate from a woman between 35 and 50 years old with acute COVID-19.

The V call is TRBV3-1 (or the pseudogene TRBV3-2), the J call TRBJ1-2; the D is unclear. Germline CDR1 reads LGHDT; CDR2 reads YNNKEL (reference sequence). Trimming removed 1 base from V and 6 bases from J, with 9 bases in between. The CDR3 contains 13 residues. The DNA for the CDR3 is TGTGCCAGCAGCCAAGGTCGCGAGGATGGCTACACCTTC. Amino acids: CASSQGREDGYTF.

The chain has TRBV10-3 and TRBJ2-1; 8 bases are a match to TRBD2. This CDR3 region has 18 residues. The germline gives CDR1 ENHRY, CDR2 SYGVKD. The J segment lost 0 bases and the V segment lost 4 bases, leaving 11 bases of the junction unmatched. The CDR3 region has the DNA TGTGCCATCAGTGCCATTGCGGGGGGTACGAGCTCCTACAATGAGCAGTTCTTC. Protein product: CAISAIAGGTSSYNEQFF.

The V gene is TRBV19, the J gene TRBJ2-4, with D possibly matching TRBD1 (7 bases). V was shortened by 3 bases and J by 7 bases, with 10 bases between the two germline ends. Germline lookup yields CDR1 LNHDA and CDR2 SQIVND (reference sequence). The CDR3 has 13 residues. The CDR3 region is CASSIAGGNIQYF. DNA for the CDR3: TGTGCCAGTAGTATCGCAGGGGGGAACATTCAGTACTTC.

This sequence joins TRBV3-1 (or the pseudogene TRBV3-2) and TRBJ2-1; TRBD2 matches at 12 bases. The CDR3 extends over 17 amino acids. With V trimmed by 1 base and J by 6 bases, 7 bases remained unmatched. The germline V gene encodes CDR1 LGHDT and CDR2 YNNKEL (reference sequence). CDR3 nucleotides: TGTGCCAGCAGCCAAGTGTCTAGCGGGAGGGCCGGCAATGAGCAGTTCTTC. Amino acid sequence: CASSQVSSGRAGNEQFF.

The V call is TRBV5-4, the J call TRBJ1-1; 7 nucleotides line up with TRBD1. The CDR3 covers 15 residues. Germline V gives CDR1 SGHNT, CDR2 YYREEE (reference sequence). Germline trimming cut 0 bases from V and 2 bases from J; bases unmatched to any gene: 4. As DNA, the CDR3 is TGTGCCAGCAGCTTGGGACAGGGATTTAACACTGAAGCTTTCTTT. Protein: CASSLGQGFNTEAFF.

This clone has just one count. The V and J genes are TRBV6-2 or TRBV6-3 and TRBJ1-2, with TRBD1 identical over 8 bases. Germline CDR1 and CDR2: MNHEY and SVGEGT. The length of the CDR3 is 17 residues. Germline trimming cut 0 bases from V and 8 bases from J; bases unmatched to any gene: 14. The CDR3 coding sequence is TGTGCCAGCAGTTACTCGACGAAGACCGGGGACAGGTCCGGCTACACCTTC. It specifies CASSYSTKTGDRSGYTF.

This chain joins TRBV3-1 (or the pseudogene TRBV3-2) and TRBJ2-5; TRBD2 might be the D (6 bases). The CDR3 totals 15 residues. V was cut by 6 bases and J by 2 bases, with 16 bases left in between. Per the germline V gene, CDR1 is LGHDT and CDR2 is YNNKEL (reference sequence). The CDR3 loop is CASSRRWRGQETQYF. The DNA of the CDR3 is TGTGCCAGCAGTAGAAGGTGGCGGGGACAAGAGACCCAGTACTTC.

The chain carries TRBV6-2 or TRBV6-3 and TRBJ2-3; 12 nucleotides line up with TRBD2. Germline V gene data show CDR1 as MNHEY and CDR2 as SVGEGT. The CDR3 has 18 residues. V shed 5 bases, J shed 0 bases, and the junction held 9 bases outside the gene matches. This CDR3 reads CASSGRTSGALSTDTQYF. The CDR3 nucleotides read TGTGCCAGCAGTGGGCGGACTAGCGGGGCCCTCAGCACAGATACGCAGTATTTT.

The chain couples TRBV28 to TRBJ2-2, with 8 bases fitting TRBD2. The CDR3 totals 14 residues. Per the germline V gene, CDR1 is MDHEN and CDR2 is SYDVKM. This chain's CDR3 is CACGRKVITGELFF. The DNA of the CDR3 is TGTGCGTGCGGGAGGAAGGTGATCACCGGGGAGCTGTTTTTT.

The chain couples TRBV28 to TRBJ1-5; 8 positions agree with TRBD1. Germline loops: CDR1 MDHEN, CDR2 SYDVKM. The CDR3 totals 15 residues. J gave up 6 bases and V 2 bases, and 6 bases lay outside the gene matches. The CDR3 reads CASSLGQGPGQPQHF. The CDR3 DNA sequence: TGTGCCAGCAGTTTAGGACAGGGTCCAGGTCAGCCCCAGCATTTT. The whole variable domain, remainder taken from reference TRBV28 and TRBJ1-5, is DVKVTQSSRYLVKRTGEKVFLECVQDMDHENMFWYRQDPGLGLRLIYFSYDVKMKEKGDIPEGYSVSREKKERFSLILESASTNQTSMYLCASSLGQGPGQPQHFGDGTRLSIL.

The chain combines TRBV6-5 with TRBJ2-7; tentatively, D is TRBD1 (5 bases). Germline loops: CDR1 MNHEY, CDR2 SVGAGI. V lost 10 bases, J lost 5 bases, and 18 bases lay in between. The CDR3 runs 13 residues. The CDR3 sequence: CATSTGLVNEQYF. Written as DNA, the CDR3 is TGTGCCACTTCAACAGGTCTCGTGAACGAGCAGTACTTC.

The chain employs TRBV18 and TRBJ1-5; tentatively, D is TRBD1 (5 bases). CDR3 size: 15 residues. Germline-derived CDR1 and CDR2 are KGHSH and LQKENI. With 4 bases removed from V and 2 bases from J, the gap between germline ends came to 12 bases. CDR3 nucleotide sequence: TGTGCCAGCTCACTCGACAGCGGGGGCAATCAGCCCCAGCATTTT. Amino acid sequence: CASSLDSGGNQPQHF.

V gene TRBV7-9 combines with J gene TRBJ1-2; 8 bases fit TRBD1. Germline CDR1 and CDR2: SEHNR and FQNEAQ (reference sequence). The CDR3 sequence is 16 residues long. The junction had 10 bases not matched to a gene; V was cut back by 5 bases and J by 2 bases. CDR3 DNA sequence: TGTGCCAGCAGCCCCAGGACAGGGTTCGCCAACTATGGCTACACCTTC. Encoded protein: CASSPRTGFANYGYTF. The whole variable domain, remainder taken from reference TRBV7-9 and TRBJ1-2, is DTGVSQNPRHKITKRGQNVTFRCDPISEHNRLYWYRQTLGQGPEFLTYFQNEAQLEKSRLLSDRFSAERPKGSFSTLEIQRTEQGDSAMYLCASSPRTGFANYGYTFGSGTRLTVV.

This chain connects TRBV19 to TRBJ1-4, with D possibly TRBD1 on 6 matching bases. Germline CDR1 LNHDA, CDR2 SQIVND (reference sequence). This CDR3 has 17 residues. The V end was cut by 3 bases, the J end by 3 bases, with 17 bases between. Here the CDR3 reads CASSMGRLGQANEKLFF. CDR3 DNA: TGTGCCAGTAGTATGGGCCGGTTGGGACAAGCTAATGAAAAACTGTTTTTT.

This rearrangement joins TRBV10-2 to TRBJ1-5, with 9 bases matching TRBD1. Trimming cost V 6 bases and J 3 bases; bases outside gene matches: 6. Looked up from germline, CDR1 is WSHSY and CDR2 is SAAADI. The length of the CDR3 is 15 residues. For the CDR3, the DNA is TGCGCCAGCAGCGGGACAGGGAGGTTCAATCAGCCCCAGCATTTT. Translated, it gives CASSGTGRFNQPQHF.

The chain links TRBV7-8 to TRBJ1-2; possible D gene TRBD1, 5 bases. The CDR3 loop spans 13 amino acids. Germline-derived CDR1 and CDR2 are SGHVS and FQNEAQ. Between the trimmed V and J ends, which lost 2 bases and 4 bases, there was a span of 8 bases. CDR3 in DNA: TGTGCCAGCAGCTTACAGACAGCCTATGGCTACACCTTC. Protein: CASSLQTAYGYTF.

The chain carries TRBV3-1 (or the pseudogene TRBV3-2) and TRBJ2-1; 8 bases match TRBD1. The CDR3 sequence is 17 residues long. Per the germline V gene, CDR1 is LGHDT and CDR2 is YNNKEL (reference sequence). Germline trimming cut 4 bases from V and 8 bases from J; bases unmatched to any gene: 16. The CDR3: CASSPRLRTGLRHEQFF. DNA of the CDR3: TGTGCCAGCAGCCCAAGACTCCGGACAGGGTTAAGGCATGAGCAGTTCTTC.